The source of this T cell receptor beta chain is a study of T cell responses to AZD1222 COVID-19 vaccine. Sequencing was performed with immunoSEQ multiplex PCR; in TCRdb, only in-frame clones are kept and a portion is missing. Altogether 110,000 to 150,000 clones are present, approximately 83% being singletons, with the ten largest covering less than 9.5%. CDR1 is SGHTS and CDR2 is YDEGEE in the germline V gene. The CDR3 consists of 17 residues. Trimming at V came to 3 bases and at J to 0 bases, leaving 6 bases not matched to a gene. General study points: Spike-specific TCR depth and breadth grew after two AZD1222 doses. Mapped onto spike, vaccine-associated CD4 TCRs spanned it and were dominant at 160-218 and 743-854.

Note on this clone: The antigen is undetermined.

This rearrangement joins TRBV5-8 to TRBJ2-6; 7 bases are a match to TRBD1. This receptor was obtained from an adult in good health. Sequences were derived from peripheral blood, sampled on day 0 of AZD1222 vaccination. For the CDR3, the DNA is TGTGCCAGCAGCTCCGGGACAGCTCCCTCTGGGGCCAACGTCCTGACTTTC. This encodes CASSSGTAPSGANVLTF.